This section outlines one T cell receptor (beta chain) sequence together with its context. Its antigen is still unknown. CDR1 and CDR2 (germline): LNHDA, SQIVND (reference sequence). The length of the CDR3 is 14 residues. After removal of 4 bases from V and 2 bases from J, the junction contained 2 bases not matched to a gene. Investigators sought sequencing depths of between 1 in 200,000 and 1 in 1 million T cells. The method was immunoSEQ multiplex PCR; TCRdb's version includes in-frame clones alone and lacks a portion of them. The sample has more than 300,000 clones; roughly 80% are singletons. The sample belongs to a study of cytotoxic CD8 clonotypes in ibrutinib-treated CLL. General study results and limits: Clonality showed a rise at ibrutinib response that reversed toward baseline at progression. Samples were collected at differing times from sustained-remission and progressing patients.

Specimen: PBMCs, collected before ibrutinib treatment. The V gene is TRBV19, the J gene TRBJ2-5, with 9 bases matching TRBD1. This clonotype was sampled from a human donor with chronic lymphocytic leukemia. The CDR3 nucleotides read TGTGCCAGTAGTAGGACAGGGGCGCAAGAGACCCAGTACTTC. This encodes CASSRTGAQETQYF.